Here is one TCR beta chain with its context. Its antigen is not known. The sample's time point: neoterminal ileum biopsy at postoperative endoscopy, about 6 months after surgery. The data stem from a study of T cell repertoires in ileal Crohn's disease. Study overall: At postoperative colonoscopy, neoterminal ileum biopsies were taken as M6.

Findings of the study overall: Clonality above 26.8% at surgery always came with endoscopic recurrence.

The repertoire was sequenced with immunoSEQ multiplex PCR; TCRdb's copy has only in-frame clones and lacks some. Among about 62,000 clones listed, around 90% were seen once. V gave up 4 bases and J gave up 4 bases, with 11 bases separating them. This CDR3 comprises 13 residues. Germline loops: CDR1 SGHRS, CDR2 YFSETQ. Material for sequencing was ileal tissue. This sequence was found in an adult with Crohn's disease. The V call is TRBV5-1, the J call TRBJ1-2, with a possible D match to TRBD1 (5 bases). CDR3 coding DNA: TGCGCCAGCAGCGGGGGGGACGGCTATGGCTACACCTTC. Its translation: CASSGGDGYGYTF.